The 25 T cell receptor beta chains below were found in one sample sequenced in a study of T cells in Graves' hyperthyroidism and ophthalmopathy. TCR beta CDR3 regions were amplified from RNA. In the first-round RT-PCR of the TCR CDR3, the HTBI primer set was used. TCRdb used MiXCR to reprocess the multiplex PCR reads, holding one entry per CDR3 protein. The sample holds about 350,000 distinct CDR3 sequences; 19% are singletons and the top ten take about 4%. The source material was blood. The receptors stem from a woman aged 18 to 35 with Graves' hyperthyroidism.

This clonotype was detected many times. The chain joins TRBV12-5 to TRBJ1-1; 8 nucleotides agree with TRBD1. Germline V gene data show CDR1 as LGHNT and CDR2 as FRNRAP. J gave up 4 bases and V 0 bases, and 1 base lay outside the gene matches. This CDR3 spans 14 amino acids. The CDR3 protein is CASGLVTGGTEAFF. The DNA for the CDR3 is TGTGCTAGTGGTTTGGTAACAGGGGGCACTGAAGCTTTCTTT. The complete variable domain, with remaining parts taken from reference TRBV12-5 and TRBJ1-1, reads DARVTQTPRHKVTEMGQEVTMRCQPILGHNTVFWYRQTMMQGLELLAYFRNRAPLDDSGMPKDRFSAEMPDATLATLKIQPSEPRDSAVYFCASGLVTGGTEAFFGQGTRLTVV.

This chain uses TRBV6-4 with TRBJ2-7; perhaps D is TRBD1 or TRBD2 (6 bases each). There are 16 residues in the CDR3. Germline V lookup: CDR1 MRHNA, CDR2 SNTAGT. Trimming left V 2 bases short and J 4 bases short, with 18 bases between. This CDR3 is CASSDNYGGPTYEQYF. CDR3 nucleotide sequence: TGTGCCAGCAGTGACAATTACGGGGGCCCGACATACGAGCAGTACTTC.

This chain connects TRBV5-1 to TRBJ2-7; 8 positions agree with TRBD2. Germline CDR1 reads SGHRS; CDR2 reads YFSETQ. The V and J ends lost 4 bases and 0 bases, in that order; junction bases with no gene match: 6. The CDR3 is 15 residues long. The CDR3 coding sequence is TGCGCCAGCAGCCCCGGGGGGGCCTCCTCCTACGAGCAGTACTTC. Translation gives CASSPGGASSYEQYF.

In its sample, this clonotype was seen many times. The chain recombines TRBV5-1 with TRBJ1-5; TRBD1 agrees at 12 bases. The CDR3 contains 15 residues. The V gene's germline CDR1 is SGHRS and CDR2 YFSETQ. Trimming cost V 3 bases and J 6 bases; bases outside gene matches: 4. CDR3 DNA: TGCGCCAGCAGCTCCGGGACAGGGGGCGGTCAGCCCCAGCATTTT. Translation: CASSSGTGGGQPQHF. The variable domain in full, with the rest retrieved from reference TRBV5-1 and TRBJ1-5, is KAGVTQTPRYLIKTRGQQVTLSCSPISGHRSVSWYQQTPGQGLQFLFEYFSETQRNKGNFPGRFSGRQFSNSRSEMNVSTLELGDSALYLCASSSGTGGGQPQHFGDGTRLSIL.

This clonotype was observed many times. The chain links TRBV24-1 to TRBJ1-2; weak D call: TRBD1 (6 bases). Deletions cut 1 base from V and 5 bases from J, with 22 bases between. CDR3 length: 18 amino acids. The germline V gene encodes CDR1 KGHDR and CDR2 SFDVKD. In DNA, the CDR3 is TGTGCCACCAGTGATTTAGGGGACGGGACCGGAGGGGGATATGGCTACACCTTC. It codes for CATSDLGDGTGGGYGYTF.

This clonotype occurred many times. The CDR3 region has the DNA TGTGCCAGCAGCCCTGACCGGACTGAAGCTTTCTTT. Its protein product is CASSPDRTEAFF. The V and J genes are TRBV18 and TRBJ1-1; no firm D call. The CDR3 contains 12 residues. Trimming took off 8 bases at V and 5 bases at J, with 12 bases between the two ends. The V gene's germline CDR1 is KGHSH and CDR2 LQKENI.

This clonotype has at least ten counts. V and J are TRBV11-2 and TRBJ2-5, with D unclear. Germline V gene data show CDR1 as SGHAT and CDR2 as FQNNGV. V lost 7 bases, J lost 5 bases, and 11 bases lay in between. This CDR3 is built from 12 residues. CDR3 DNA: TGTGCCAGCACCCTGGACCGGGAGACCCAGTACTTC. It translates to CASTLDRETQYF.

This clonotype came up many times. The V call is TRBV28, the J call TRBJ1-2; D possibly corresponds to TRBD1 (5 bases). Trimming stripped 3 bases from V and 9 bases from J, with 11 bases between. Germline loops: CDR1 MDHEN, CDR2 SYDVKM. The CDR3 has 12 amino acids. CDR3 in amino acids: CASSFQGISYTF. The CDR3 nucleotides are TGTGCCAGCAGTTTCCAGGGAATTAGCTACACCTTC.

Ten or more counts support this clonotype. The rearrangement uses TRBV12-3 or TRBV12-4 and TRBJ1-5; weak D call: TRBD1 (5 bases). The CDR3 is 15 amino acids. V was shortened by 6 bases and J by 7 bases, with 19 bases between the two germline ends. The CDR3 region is CASSDRGLLRQPQHF. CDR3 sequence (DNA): TGTGCCAGCAGCGACCGGGGCCTCCTGCGACAGCCCCAGCATTTT.

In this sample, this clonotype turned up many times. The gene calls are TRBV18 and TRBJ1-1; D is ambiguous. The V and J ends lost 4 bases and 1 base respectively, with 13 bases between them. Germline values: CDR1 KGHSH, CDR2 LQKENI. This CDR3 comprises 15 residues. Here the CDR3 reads CASSREIPPNTEAFF. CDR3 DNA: TGTGCCAGCTCACGAGAAATACCCCCGAACACTGAAGCTTTCTTT.

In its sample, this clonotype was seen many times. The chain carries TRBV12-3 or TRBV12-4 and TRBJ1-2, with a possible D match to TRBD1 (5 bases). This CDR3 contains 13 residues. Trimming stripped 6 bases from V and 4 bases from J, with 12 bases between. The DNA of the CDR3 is TGTGCCAGCAGCCAAGGGACGGTCTATGGCTACACCTTC. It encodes CASSQGTVYGYTF.

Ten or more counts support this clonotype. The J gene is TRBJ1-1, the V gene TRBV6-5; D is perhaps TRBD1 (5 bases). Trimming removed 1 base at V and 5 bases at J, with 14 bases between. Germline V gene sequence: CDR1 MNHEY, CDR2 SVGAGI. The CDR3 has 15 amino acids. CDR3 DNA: TGTGCCAGCAGTTACTTTGGGACGGGGAAGACTGAAGCTTTCTTT. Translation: CASSYFGTGKTEAFF.

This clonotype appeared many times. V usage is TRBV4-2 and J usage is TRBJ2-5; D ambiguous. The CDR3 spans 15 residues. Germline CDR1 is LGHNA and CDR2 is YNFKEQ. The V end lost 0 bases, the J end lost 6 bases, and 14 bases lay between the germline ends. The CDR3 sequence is CASSQDPGGVQTQYF. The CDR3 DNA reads TGTGCCAGCAGCCAAGATCCAGGTGGTGTGCAGACCCAGTACTTC.

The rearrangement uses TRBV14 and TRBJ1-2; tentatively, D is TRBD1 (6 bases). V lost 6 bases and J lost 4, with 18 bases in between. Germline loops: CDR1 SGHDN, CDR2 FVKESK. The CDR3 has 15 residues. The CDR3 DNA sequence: TGTGCCAGCAGTCTCGACAGGCTAAATATCTATGGCTACACCTTC. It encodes CASSLDRLNIYGYTF.

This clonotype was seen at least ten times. The CDR3: CATFEGADYGYTF. The CDR3 coding sequence is TGTGCCACCTTCGAAGGGGCGGACTATGGCTACACCTTC. The chain uses TRBV28 and TRBJ1-2; the D gene is possibly TRBD1 (5 bases). Trimming took off 10 bases at V and 3 bases at J, with 15 bases between the two ends. The CDR3 covers 13 residues. The germline CDR1 and CDR2 sequences are MDHEN and SYDVKM.

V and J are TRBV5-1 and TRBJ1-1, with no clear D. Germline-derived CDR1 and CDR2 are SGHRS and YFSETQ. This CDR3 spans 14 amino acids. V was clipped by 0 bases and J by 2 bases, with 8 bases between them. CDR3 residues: CASSLGLINTEAFF. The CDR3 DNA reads TGCGCCAGCAGCTTGGGGCTGATCAACACTGAAGCTTTCTTT.

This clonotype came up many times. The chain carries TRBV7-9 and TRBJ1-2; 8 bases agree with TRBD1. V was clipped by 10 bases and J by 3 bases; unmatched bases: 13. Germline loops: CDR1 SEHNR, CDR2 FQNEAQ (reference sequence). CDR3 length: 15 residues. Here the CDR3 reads CANGQGGLDDYGYTF. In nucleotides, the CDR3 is TGTGCCAACGGACAGGGAGGGTTGGATGACTATGGCTACACCTTC.

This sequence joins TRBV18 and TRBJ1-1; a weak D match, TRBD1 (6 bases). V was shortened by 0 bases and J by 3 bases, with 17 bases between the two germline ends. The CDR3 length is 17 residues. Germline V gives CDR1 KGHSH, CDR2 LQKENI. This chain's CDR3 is CASSPPKGTFPDTEAFF. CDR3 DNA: TGTGCCAGCTCACCACCCAAGGGGACATTTCCGGACACTGAAGCTTTCTTT.

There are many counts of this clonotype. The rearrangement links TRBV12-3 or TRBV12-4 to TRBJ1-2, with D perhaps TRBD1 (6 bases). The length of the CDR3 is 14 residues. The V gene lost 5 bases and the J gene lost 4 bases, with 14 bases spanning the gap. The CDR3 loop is CASSTHREVYGYTF. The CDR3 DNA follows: TGTGCCAGCAGTACCCACAGGGAGGTCTATGGCTACACCTTC.

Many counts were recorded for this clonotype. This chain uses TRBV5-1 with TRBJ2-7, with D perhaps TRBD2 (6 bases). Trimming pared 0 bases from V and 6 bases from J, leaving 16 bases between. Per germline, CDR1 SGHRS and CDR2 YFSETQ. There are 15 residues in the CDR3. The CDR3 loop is CASSLARGNNGEQYF. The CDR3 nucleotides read TGCGCCAGCAGCTTGGCCCGCGGGAACAATGGCGAGCAGTACTTC.

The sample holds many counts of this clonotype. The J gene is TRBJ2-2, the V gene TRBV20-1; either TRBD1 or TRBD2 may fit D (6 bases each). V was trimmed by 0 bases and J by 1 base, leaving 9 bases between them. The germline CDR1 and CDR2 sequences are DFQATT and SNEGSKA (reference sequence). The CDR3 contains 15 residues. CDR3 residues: CSARDGGLNTGELFF. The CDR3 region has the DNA TGCAGTGCTAGAGATGGGGGGCTGAACACCGGGGAGCTGTTTTTT.

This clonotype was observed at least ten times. The CDR3 DNA follows: TGTGCCAGCAGCTTAAGCGGGTGGGACACTGAAGCTTTCTTT. Protein product: CASSLSGWDTEAFF. This chain connects TRBV7-3 to TRBJ1-1; D unresolved. Germline CDR1 reads SGHTA; CDR2 reads FQGTGA. Deletions cut 1 base from V and 3 bases from J, with 9 bases between. The CDR3 is made up of 14 amino acids. Filled out from reference TRBV7-3 and TRBJ1-1, the complete variable domain reads GAGVSQTPSNKVTEKGKYVELRCDPISGHTALYWYRQSLGQGPEFLIYFQGTGAADDSGLPNDRFFAVRPEGSVSTLKIQRTERGDSAVYLCASSLSGWDTEAFFGQGTRLTVV.

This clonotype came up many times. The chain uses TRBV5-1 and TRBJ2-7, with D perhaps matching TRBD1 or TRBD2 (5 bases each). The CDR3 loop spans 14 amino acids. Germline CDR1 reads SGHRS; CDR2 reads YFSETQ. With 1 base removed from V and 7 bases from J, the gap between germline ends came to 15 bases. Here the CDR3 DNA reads TGCGCCAGCAGCTTGAGGCAGGGAGTTCGGGAGCAGTACTTC. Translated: CASSLRQGVREQYF. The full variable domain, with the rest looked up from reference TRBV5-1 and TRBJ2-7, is KAGVTQTPRYLIKTRGQQVTLSCSPISGHRSVSWYQQTPGQGLQFLFEYFSETQRNKGNFPGRFSGRQFSNSRSEMNVSTLELGDSALYLCASSLRQGVREQYFGPGTRLTVT.

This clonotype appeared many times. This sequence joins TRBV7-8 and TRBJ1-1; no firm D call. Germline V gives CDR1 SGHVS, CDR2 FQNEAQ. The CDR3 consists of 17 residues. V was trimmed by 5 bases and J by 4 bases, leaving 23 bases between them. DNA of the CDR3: TGTGCCAGCAGCCTCCCCGGGTCGGGGTTTAGGACCACTGAAGCTTTCTTT. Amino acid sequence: CASSLPGSGFRTTEAFF. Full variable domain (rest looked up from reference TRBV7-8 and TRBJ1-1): GAGVSQSPRYKVAKRGQDVALRCDPISGHVSLFWYQQALGQGPEFLTYFQNEAQLDKSGLPSDRFFAERPEGSVSTLKIQRTQQEDSAVYLCASSLPGSGFRTTEAFFGQGTRLTVV.

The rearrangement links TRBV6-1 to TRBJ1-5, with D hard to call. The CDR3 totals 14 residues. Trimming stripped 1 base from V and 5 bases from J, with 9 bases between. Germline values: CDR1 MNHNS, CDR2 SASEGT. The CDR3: CASSEDGPHQPQHF. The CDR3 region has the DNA TGTGCCAGCAGTGAAGACGGGCCTCATCAGCCCCAGCATTTT.